This T cell receptor (beta chain) stems from a study of CD4+ T cells in melanoma. Assay used: immunoSEQ multiplex PCR; TCRdb lists only in-frame clones, some missing. The sample yields about 14,000 clones, 68% seen once. General study findings and limits: A reported correlation linked neoantigen-specific CD4+ T cells to CD8+, macrophage and B cell function. Diverse differentiation states were reported for melanoma neoantigen-specific CD4+ T cells.

Comment on this clone: Its antigen is currently unknown.

The germline CDR1 and CDR2 sequences are ENHRY and SYGVKD. J was trimmed by 6 bases and V by 6 bases; bases with no gene match: 16. This CDR3 is built from 17 residues. The V call is TRBV10-3, the J call TRBJ1-1; 10 nucleotides match TRBD1. This receptor was obtained from a human donor with melanoma. Specimen: cells from a culture (not recorded whether cultured in vitro). The CDR3 here is CAISETGGAGLYSEAFF. CDR3 in DNA: TGTGCCATCAGCGAGACAGGGGGCGCTGGTCTCTACTCTGAAGCTTTCTTT.